The rows below give T cell receptor beta chains drawn from one sample of a study of T cell responses to AZD1222 COVID-19 vaccine. The protocol was immunoSEQ multiplex PCR, while the TCRdb copy is restricted to in-frame clones and leaves out a portion. This table holds 120,000 or so clones, roughly 88% found once. The material was peripheral blood, obtained 28 days after the second AZD1222 dose. All receptors derive from an adult who received the AZD1222 COVID-19 vaccine. Each CDR3 is given with its conserved first and last residue. A D gene is named only where the DNA matches it firmly. Where a row states a size, it is once, few, many or the class of an expanded clone; other rows omit it.

D: .; J: TRBJ1-4; size: .; V: TRBV6-5; DNA: TGTGCCAGCAGTTATCACCCGGGGGCAACTAATGAAAAACTGTTTTTT; CDR3: CASSYHPGATNEKLFF
D: .; J: TRBJ2-7; size: .; V: TRBV7-2; DNA: TGTGCCAGCAGCCGTAACCCGGGACTTTCCTACGAGCAGTACTTC; CDR3: CASSRNPGLSYEQYF
D: .; J: TRBJ2-7; size: .; V: TRBV28; DNA: TGTGCCAGCAGTCCTTCCACTTATGTACGCCCGGACCCTTTGTACTTC; CDR3: CASSPSTYVRPDPLYF
D: .; J: TRBJ1-4; size: .; V: TRBV7-9; DNA: TGTGCCAGCAGCTTCGCCCCCTCGGTGGTTGAAAAACTGTTTTTT; CDR3: CASSFAPSVVEKLFF
D: .; J: TRBJ1-5; size: .; V: TRBV15; DNA: TGTGCCACCAGCAGAGAACAGGGAAAACAGCCCCAGCATTTT; CDR3: CATSREQGKQPQHF
D: TRBD1; J: TRBJ1-2; size: .; V: TRBV6-5; DNA: TGTGCCAGCAGGGACAGGGGGTACTATGGCTACACCTTC; CDR3: CASRDRGYYGYTF
D: .; J: TRBJ1-4; size: .; V: TRBV10-2; DNA: TGCGCCAGCAGTGAGTTGGGGGCGGGTGAAAAACTGTTTTTT; CDR3: CASSELGAGEKLFF
D: TRBD1; J: TRBJ1-6; size: few; V: TRBV10-3; DNA: TGTGCCATCCGGGACAGCAATTCACCCCTCCACTTT; CDR3: CAIRDSNSPLHF
D: .; J: TRBJ1-3; size: .; V: TRBV6-5; DNA: TGTGCCAGCTACCCAGCCGGGGACTCTGGAAACACCATATATTTT; CDR3: CASYPAGDSGNTIYF
D: TRBD1; J: TRBJ2-6; size: .; V: TRBV4-3; DNA: TGCGCCAGCAGCAAAACAGGGGTCGGGGCCAACGTCCTGACTTTC; CDR3: CASSKTGVGANVLTF
D: TRBD1; J: TRBJ1-2; size: .; V: TRBV2; DNA: TGTGCCAGCAGTGGACAGGGCAATTACTATGGCTACACCTTC; CDR3: CASSGQGNYYGYTF
D: TRBD1; J: TRBJ2-1; size: .; V: TRBV6-6; DNA: TGTGCCAGCAGCCGGGGACAGGGGAGCTCCTACAATGAGCAGTTCTTC; CDR3: CASSRGQGSSYNEQFF
D: .; J: TRBJ1-2; size: .; V: TRBV7-2; DNA: TGTGCCAGCACAAGTTACTATGGCTACACCTTC; CDR3: CASTSYYGYTF
D: TRBD2; J: TRBJ2-1; size: .; V: TRBV5-3; DNA: TGTGCCAGAAGCTTTCGGTGGGAGCGGGGGGGCGATGAGCAGTTCTTC; CDR3: CARSFRWERGGDEQFF
D: .; J: TRBJ1-2; size: .; V: TRBV5-1; DNA: TGCGCCAGCAGCTTAGGGACTTCCCCTCAGCACTATGGCTACACCTTC; CDR3: CASSLGTSPQHYGYTF
D: .; J: TRBJ2-1; size: .; V: TRBV7-9; DNA: TGTGCCAGCAGCCCCACCGGCCAGGGAAAGAGGCAGTTCTTC; CDR3: CASSPTGQGKRQFF
D: TRBD1; J: TRBJ2-7; size: .; V: TRBV3-1/TRBV3-2; DNA: TGTGCCAGCAGCCAAGGAGGGGGCCGGTTCTACGAGCAGTACTTC; CDR3: CASSQGGGRFYEQYF
D: TRBD1; J: TRBJ1-3; size: .; V: TRBV7-2; DNA: TGTGCCAGCAGCGAACGACAGGGGAATGGAAACACCATATATTTT; CDR3: CASSERQGNGNTIYF
D: .; J: TRBJ2-3; size: .; V: TRBV28; DNA: TGTGCCAGCAGTTTTGGGGGGCCCAGAACTGGTACGCAGTATTTT; CDR3: CASSFGGPRTGTQYF
D: .; J: TRBJ2-3; size: once; V: TRBV4-3; DNA: TGCGCCAGCAGCCAAGTTCGCTGGGGCACAGATACGCAGTATTTT; CDR3: CASSQVRWGTDTQYF
D: .; J: TRBJ1-5; size: .; V: TRBV20-1; DNA: TGCAGTGCTAGTGGGAGGGGAGGTCAGCCCCAGCATTTT; CDR3: CSASGRGGQPQHF
D: TRBD2; J: TRBJ2-3; size: .; V: TRBV5-6; DNA: TGTGCCTCTATAGTCGGGGGGGCGATAGATACGCAGTATTTT; CDR3: CASIVGGAIDTQYF
D: .; J: TRBJ2-3; size: .; V: TRBV28; DNA: TGTGCCAGCAACAAACTGGACAGCCGCACAGATACGCAGTATTTT; CDR3: CASNKLDSRTDTQYF
D: .; J: TRBJ1-1; size: .; V: TRBV6-1; DNA: TGTGCCAGCAGTGAACTGGGGGGAAGGGTGAACACTGAAGCTTTCTTT; CDR3: CASSELGGRVNTEAFF
D: .; J: TRBJ2-1; size: once; V: TRBV19; DNA: TGTGCCAGTAGTATCGACCCGGGCGGGGCCGATTCCTACAATGAGCAGTTCTTC; CDR3: CASSIDPGGADSYNEQFF
D: .; J: TRBJ1-3; size: .; V: TRBV28; DNA: TGTGCCAGCAGTGAACAGGACACCTCTGGAAACACCATATATTTT; CDR3: CASSEQDTSGNTIYF
D: .; J: TRBJ2-1; size: once; V: TRBV5-1; DNA: TGCGCCAGCAGCCGAAACAATGAGCAGTTCTTC; CDR3: CASSRNNEQFF
D: .; J: TRBJ1-1; size: .; V: TRBV29-1; DNA: TGCAGCGTTGATCCCGGGGGCGGCTTCGGTGAAGCTTTCTTT; CDR3: CSVDPGGGFGEAFF
D: .; J: TRBJ1-1; size: .; V: TRBV28; DNA: TGTGCCAGCGGGTCAGGCAGGCCTTATCAGGTGAACACTGAAGCTTTCTTT; CDR3: CASGSGRPYQVNTEAFF
D: .; J: TRBJ1-6; size: .; V: TRBV3-1/TRBV3-2; DNA: TGTGCCAGCAGCGACCGGTCCGAGGGAGGTCTAATCCACTTT; CDR3: CASSDRSEGGLIHF
D: .; J: TRBJ1-1; size: .; V: TRBV4-2; DNA: TGTGCCAGCAGCCGACTTTTGGTGGGCACTGAAGCTTTCTTT; CDR3: CASSRLLVGTEAFF
D: .; J: TRBJ1-1; size: .; V: TRBV7-9; DNA: TGTGCCAGCAGCACGCAAAGTATGAACACTGAAGCTTTCTTT; CDR3: CASSTQSMNTEAFF
D: .; J: TRBJ1-4; size: .; V: TRBV11-2; DNA: TGTGCCAGCAGCTACGTACAGGCGGGGAATGAAAAACTGTTTTTT; CDR3: CASSYVQAGNEKLFF
D: .; J: TRBJ1-6; size: .; V: TRBV28; DNA: TGTGCCAGCAGTTTACAGGGCGTAAATTCACCCCTCCACTTT; CDR3: CASSLQGVNSPLHF
D: TRBD1; J: TRBJ1-5; size: .; V: TRBV4-1; DNA: TGCGCCAGCAGCCAAGAAGGACAGGGAGGGGGTCAGCCCCAGCATTTT; CDR3: CASSQEGQGGGQPQHF
D: .; J: TRBJ2-5; size: .; V: TRBV7-3; DNA: TGTGCCAGCAGCTCAACAGGGCCCCCGGAGACCCAGTACTTC; CDR3: CASSSTGPPETQYF
D: .; J: TRBJ2-7; size: .; V: TRBV7-8; DNA: TGTGCCAGCAGCTCTTCTGTCTACGAGCAGTACTTC; CDR3: CASSSSVYEQYF
D: TRBD1; J: TRBJ1-1; size: once; V: TRBV28; DNA: TGTGCCAGCAGTTCGCCGGGACAGGGGAGGACTGAAGCTTTCTTT; CDR3: CASSSPGQGRTEAFF
D: .; J: TRBJ2-4; size: .; V: TRBV10-2; DNA: TGCGCCAGCGGACCGGGGCAGGGAGTCTCCATTCAGTACTTC; CDR3: CASGPGQGVSIQYF
D: .; J: TRBJ2-3; size: .; V: TRBV7-9; DNA: TGTGCTATTGAGGCGGGGAGAGGCACGCAGTATTTT; CDR3: CAIEAGRGTQYF
D: .; J: TRBJ1-1; size: .; V: TRBV5-5; DNA: TGTGCCAGCAGCCCGTTCTACAGGGTAGGTGAAGCTTTCTTT; CDR3: CASSPFYRVGEAFF
D: .; J: TRBJ1-3; size: few; V: TRBV2; DNA: TGTGCCAGCAACAGGGTTGGAAACACCATATATTTT; CDR3: CASNRVGNTIYF
D: TRBD1; J: TRBJ2-3; size: .; V: TRBV5-1; DNA: TGCGCCAGCAGCGGGACAGGGGTAGCGGATACGCAGTATTTT; CDR3: CASSGTGVADTQYF
D: .; J: TRBJ2-7; size: .; V: TRBV19; DNA: TGTGCCAGTAGTGACAGATACTACGAGCAGTACTTC; CDR3: CASSDRYYEQYF
D: .; J: TRBJ1-1; size: once; V: TRBV5-6; DNA: TGTGCCAGCAGCTTAGGGTTTCGGGGGATGAACACTGAAGCTTTCTTT; CDR3: CASSLGFRGMNTEAFF
D: .; J: TRBJ2-2; size: .; V: TRBV9; DNA: TGTGCCAGCAGCGCCGAGGGGCACGGGGAGCTGTTTTTT; CDR3: CASSAEGHGELFF
D: TRBD2; J: TRBJ2-1; size: .; V: TRBV4-1; DNA: TGCGCCAGCAGCCGGGACCTCTGGGGCGGGGGTCTAGGGAATGAGCAGTTCTTC; CDR3: CASSRDLWGGGLGNEQFF
D: .; J: TRBJ2-5; size: .; V: TRBV19; DNA: TGTGCCAGTAGTACCCTCCTCCAAGAGACCCAGTACTTC; CDR3: CASSTLLQETQYF